Listed here is a single TCR beta chain. This specimen belongs to a study of OX40 agonist ivuxolimab in advanced cancers. This table comes from immunoSEQ multiplex PCR, and its TCRdb copy is limited to in-frame clones, with some not included. The sample contains 100,000 to 150,000 clones, 80% to 95% of which appear only once. Germline V lookup: CDR1 MDHEN, CDR2 SYDVKM. The length of the CDR3 is 18 residues. J gave up 6 bases and V 1 base, and 6 bases lay outside the gene matches. This specimen was CD4+ or CD8+ T cells sorted from blood, taken in a trial of the OX40 agonist ivuxolimab. The chain uses TRBV28 and TRBJ2-2, with 15 bases that match TRBD2. The sequence was obtained from an adult with an advanced solid tumor such as melanoma, head and neck, liver or kidney cancer. The CDR3: CASSLYGLAGGSAGELFF. The CDR3 DNA follows: TGTGCCAGCAGTTTATATGGACTAGCGGGAGGGTCGGCCGGGGAGCTGTTTTTT.